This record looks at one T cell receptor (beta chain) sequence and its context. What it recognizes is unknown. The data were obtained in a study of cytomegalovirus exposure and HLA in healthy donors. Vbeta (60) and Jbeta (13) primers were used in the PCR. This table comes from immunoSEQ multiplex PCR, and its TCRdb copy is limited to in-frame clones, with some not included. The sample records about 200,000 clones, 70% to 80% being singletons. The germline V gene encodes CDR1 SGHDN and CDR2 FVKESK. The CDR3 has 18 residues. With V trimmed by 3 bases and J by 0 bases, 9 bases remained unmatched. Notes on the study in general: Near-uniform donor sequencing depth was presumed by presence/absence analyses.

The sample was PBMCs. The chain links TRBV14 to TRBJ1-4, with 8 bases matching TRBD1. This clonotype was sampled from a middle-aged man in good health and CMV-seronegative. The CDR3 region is CASSQWTGTIATNEKLFF. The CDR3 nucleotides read TGTGCCAGCAGCCAGTGGACAGGGACCATTGCAACTAATGAAAAACTGTTTTTT.